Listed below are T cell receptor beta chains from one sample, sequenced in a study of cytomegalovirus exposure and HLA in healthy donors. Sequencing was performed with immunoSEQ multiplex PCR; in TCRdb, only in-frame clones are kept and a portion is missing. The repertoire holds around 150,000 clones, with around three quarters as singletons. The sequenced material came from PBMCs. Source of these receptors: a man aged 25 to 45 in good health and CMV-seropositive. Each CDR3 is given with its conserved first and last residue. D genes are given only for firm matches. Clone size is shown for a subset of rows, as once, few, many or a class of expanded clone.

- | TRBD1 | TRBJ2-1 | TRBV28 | CASSSSGTGPPEQFF | TGTGCCAGCAGTTCCTCCGGGACAGGGCCCCCTGAGCAGTTCTTC
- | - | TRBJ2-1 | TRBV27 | CASSSTEFGSYNEQFF | TGTGCCAGCAGTTCGACAGAGTTTGGTTCCTACAATGAGCAGTTCTTC
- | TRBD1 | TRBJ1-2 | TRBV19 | CASSPGQGHGYTF | TGTGCCAGTAGCCCGGGACAGGGTCATGGCTACACCTTC
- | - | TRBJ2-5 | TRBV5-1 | CASSPARGKLETQYF | TGCGCCAGCAGCCCGGCGAGAGGGAAGCTTGAGACCCAGTACTTC
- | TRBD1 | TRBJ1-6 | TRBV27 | CASSFLSDDRGRSPLHF | TGTGCCAGCAGTTTCCTCTCTGATGACAGGGGGCGATCACCCCTCCACTTT
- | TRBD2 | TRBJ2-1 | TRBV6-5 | CASTLRLAGEQFF | TGTGCCAGCACGCTGAGACTAGCGGGTGAGCAGTTCTTC
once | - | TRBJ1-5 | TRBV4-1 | CASSQTDISNQPQHF | TGCGCCAGCAGCCAAACCGACATTAGCAATCAGCCCCAGCATTTT
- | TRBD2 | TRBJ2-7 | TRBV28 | CASSLPGGVYEQYF | TGTGCCAGCAGTTTGCCCGGGGGGGTGTACGAGCAGTACTTC
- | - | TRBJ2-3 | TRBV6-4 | CASSDSAGEADTQYF | TGTGCCAGCAGTGACTCGGCTGGGGAGGCAGATACGCAGTATTTT
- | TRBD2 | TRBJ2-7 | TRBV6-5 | CASSLRLAGVEQYF | TGTGCCAGCAGTTTGAGGCTAGCGGGGGTGGAGCAGTACTTC